At least ten counts were recorded for the clone carrying this T cell receptor beta chain. V gave up 0 bases and J gave up 10 bases, with 9 bases separating them. Germline V gives CDR1 SNHLY, CDR2 FYNNEI. There are 12 residues in the CDR3. Via MiXCR, TCRdb re-called the reads, giving one row per CDR3 protein. The table lists tens of thousands of distinct CDR3 sequences, approximately 3.6% of them singletons. The data originate from a study of T cell repertoires in cytomegalovirus infection. Study-wide background: An indication of both CMV infection and matching HLA type came from public TCR beta signatures.

The clonotype comes from a human donor in good health (CMV status not recorded). Some clones in this sample may be carry-over from other donors' samples. Source material: PBMCs. This chain links TRBV2 with TRBJ1-1, with unresolved D. Written as DNA, the CDR3 is TGTGCCAGCAGTGAAGCGGGGTTCGGAGCTTTCTTT. Encoded protein: CASSEAGFGAFF.